This entry lists 29 T cell receptor beta chains sequenced from one sample in a study of T cell repertoires in cytomegalovirus infection. TCRdb recomputed calls from the reads with MiXCR, one row per CDR3 protein. Of hundreds of thousands of distinct CDR3 sequences in the sample, 24% were seen once. The sequenced sample was CD8+ T cells from PBMCs. These receptors originate from a human donor in good health (CMV status not recorded). Some clones in this sample may be carry-over from other donors' samples.

This clonotype occurred a few times. V and J are TRBV6-1 and TRBJ1-1, with 9 bases that match TRBD1. CDR1 is MNHNS, CDR2 SASEGT, per germline. This CDR3 has 17 residues. V shed 6 bases and J 6 bases; nucleotides not matched to a gene: 17. The CDR3 sequence is CASRDPGQGFSASEAFF. In nucleotides, the CDR3 is TGTGCCAGCAGAGACCCAGGACAGGGGTTTTCGGCTTCTGAAGCTTTCTTT.

Many counts were recorded for this clonotype. The chain carries TRBV11-3 and TRBJ2-1; 7 nucleotides line up with TRBD1. Germline loops: CDR1 SGHNT, CDR2 YENEEA. The junction had 10 bases not matched to a gene; V was cut back by 5 bases and J by 12 bases. The CDR3 loop spans 13 amino acids. CDR3 sequence reads: CASSQTGVSVQFF. CDR3 nucleotides: TGTGCCAGCAGCCAAACAGGGGTATCGGTGCAGTTCTTC.

Of note for this clonotype: This may be a read error: a much more frequent sequence differs by one nucleotide. In this CDR3 the conserved last residue, phenylalanine or tryptophan, is missing, so a read error is likely. CDR3 region: CASSFPIGIYNEQFS. Here the CDR3 DNA reads TGTGCCAGCAGCTTTCCAATCGGGATTTACAATGAGCAGTTCTCC. The V gene is TRBV7-4, the J gene TRBJ2-1; possibly TRBD2 for D (5 bases). V was clipped by 3 bases and J by 4 bases, with 13 bases between them. CDR3 length equals 15 residues. Germline V gives CDR1 SGHVT, CDR2 SQSDAQ.

The chain recombines TRBV7-9 with TRBJ2-7, with 9 bases lining up with TRBD1. V dropped 8 bases and J dropped 3; count of bases not matched to a gene: 5. Germline V gene data show CDR1 as SEHNR and CDR2 as FQNEAQ (reference sequence). This CDR3 is 13 amino acids long. DNA for the CDR3: TGTGCCAGCTCCGGGACAGGGCGCTACGAGCAGTACTTC. This gives the protein CASSGTGRYEQYF.

This clonotype occurred a few times. V is TRBV10-2 and J is TRBJ1-5, with a tentative D call TRBD1 (6 bases). Germline values: CDR1 WSHSY, CDR2 SAAADI. CDR3 length: 13 amino acids. V was shortened by 6 bases and J by 4 bases, with 10 bases between the two germline ends. The CDR3 here is CASRGDTNQPQHF. The CDR3 region has the DNA TGCGCCAGCAGGGGGGACACAAATCAGCCCCAGCATTTT.

The chain links TRBV27 to TRBJ2-3; the match to TRBD2 covers 11 bases. Germline V gives CDR1 MNHEY, CDR2 SMNVEV (reference sequence). The V and J ends lost 4 bases and 5 bases, in that order; junction bases with no gene match: 5. The CDR3 has 15 amino acids. The CDR3 loop reads CASSSSGTSGDTQYF. CDR3 nucleotide sequence: TGTGCCAGCAGTTCGTCCGGGACTAGCGGAGATACGCAGTATTTT.

This clonotype came up once. This rearrangement joins TRBV7-3 to TRBJ2-3, with D unresolved. The length of the CDR3 is 15 residues. CDR1 SGHTA and CDR2 FQGTGA come from the germline V gene. V lost 4 bases and J lost 0, with 11 bases in between. The CDR3 coding sequence is TGTGCCAGCAGCTCACCGAGGCCTAGCACAGATACGCAGTATTTT. Translating gives CASSSPRPSTDTQYF.

The J gene is TRBJ2-1, the V gene TRBV5-1; D may be TRBD1 (6 bases). Germline CDR1 reads SGHRS; CDR2 reads YFSETQ. Deletions cut 3 bases from V and 8 bases from J, with 9 bases between. The length of the CDR3 is 12 residues. The CDR3 DNA follows: TGCGCCAGCAGCTGGACAGCCGATGAGCAGTTCTTC. Protein sequence: CASSWTADEQFF.

The rearrangement links TRBV4-3 to TRBJ2-1; D gene uncertain. Trimming cost V 0 bases and J 3 bases, with 6 bases left between them. This CDR3 region has 14 residues. Looked up from germline, CDR1 is LGHNA and CDR2 is YSLEER. In DNA form, the CDR3 reads TGCGCCAGCAGCCAAGATTTGGTCTACAATGAGCAGTTCTTC. It translates to CASSQDLVYNEQFF.

This clonotype was seen ten or more times. The chain employs TRBV7-2 and TRBJ2-7; D could derive from TRBD1 or TRBD2 (5 bases each). The CDR3 runs 11 residues. Germline CDR1 reads SGHTA; CDR2 reads FQGNSA. The ends were cut back, 5 bases at V and 6 bases at J, with 8 bases in the middle. CDR3 bases: TGTGCCAGCAGCCCAGGGACCGAGCAGTACTTC. Protein sequence: CASSPGTEQYF.

V is TRBV12-3 or TRBV12-4 and J is TRBJ1-2, with D maybe TRBD1 (6 bases). CDR3 length: 14 residues. Trimming left V 6 bases short and J 6 bases short, with 17 bases between. The CDR3, as DNA: TGTGCCAGCAGCATCCGACGGGACATGGATGGCTACACCTTC. Its translation: CASSIRRDMDGYTF.

In its sample, this clonotype was seen many times. V and J are TRBV4-1 and TRBJ1-5, with D possibly TRBD1 on 6 matching bases. Trimming removed 4 bases at V and 1 base at J, with 11 bases between. Per germline, CDR1 MGHRA and CDR2 YSYEKL. The CDR3 covers 15 residues. The CDR3 protein is CASSPSRGSNQPQHF. CDR3 DNA sequence: TGCGCCAGCAGCCCGTCCAGGGGAAGCAATCAGCCCCAGCATTTT.

This clonotype is deemed medium-sized. This chain joins TRBV7-9 and TRBJ1-4, with unresolved D. Germline V CDR1 and CDR2: SEHNR, FQNEAQ (reference sequence). The CDR3 extends over 14 amino acids. The V and J ends lost 1 base and 10 bases respectively, with 13 bases between them. The CDR3 here is CASSLVGGMGKLFF. In DNA form, the CDR3 reads TGTGCCAGCAGCTTAGTCGGCGGCATGGGAAAACTGTTTTTT.

The table lists this clonotype with many counts. The chain links TRBV27 to TRBJ2-4; 11 nucleotides line up with TRBD1. The J segment lost 7 bases and the V segment lost 6 bases, leaving 2 bases of the junction unmatched. CDR3 length: 13 amino acids. Germline assignment: CDR1 MNHEY and CDR2 SMNVEV (reference sequence). The CDR3 reads CASSWDRGNIQYF. The CDR3 DNA is TGTGCCAGCAGCTGGGACAGGGGGAACATTCAGTACTTC.

The chain combines TRBV12-3 or TRBV12-4 with TRBJ2-5; D gene uncertain. The length of the CDR3 is 13 residues. Between the trimmed V and J ends, which lost 3 bases and 1 base, there was a span of 6 bases. CDR3 coding DNA: TGTGCCAGCAGTTTGTCTACCCAAGAGACCCAGTACTTC. Residues: CASSLSTQETQYF.

This rearrangement joins TRBV2 to TRBJ2-7, with D unresolved. Germline V CDR1 and CDR2: SNHLY, FYNNEI. With 6 bases removed from V and 2 bases from J, the gap between germline ends came to 2 bases. The CDR3 loop spans 10 amino acids. CDR3 coding DNA: TGTGCCAGCAGGGCCTACGAGCAGTACGTC. This gives the protein CASRAYEQYV.

The genes are TRBV7-6 and TRBJ2-7, with no clear D. The CDR3 is made up of 13 amino acids. Germline CDR1 reads SGHVS; CDR2 reads FNYEAQ. V shed 7 bases and J shed 3 bases, with 13 bases lying between them. The CDR3 protein is CASNSAPLYEQYF. The CDR3 DNA sequence: TGTGCCAGCAACTCAGCGCCACTCTACGAGCAGTACTTC.

This clonotype was seen a single time. The chain links TRBV5-5 to TRBJ2-5; D is tentatively TRBD1 or TRBD2 (5 bases each). CDR1 SGHKS and CDR2 YYEKEE come from the germline V gene (reference sequence). The CDR3 covers 15 residues. V gave up 2 bases and J gave up 4 bases, with 15 bases separating them. The CDR3 sequence is CASSLGVGGLETQYF. DNA of the CDR3: TGTGCCAGCAGCTTAGGGGTGGGCGGACTAGAGACCCAGTACTTC.

The chain uses TRBV11-1 and TRBJ1-2; the D is unclear. CDR3 length equals 14 residues. Between the trimmed V and J ends, which lost 8 bases and 3 bases, there was a span of 16 bases. Germline values: CDR1 SGHAT, CDR2 FQDESV (reference sequence). CDR3 DNA: TGTGCCAGCTACCCCAGTCTTATCGACTATGGCTACACCTTC. Its protein is CASYPSLIDYGYTF.

The chain employs TRBV5-6 and TRBJ2-1, with TRBD2 identical over 10 bases. Germline V lookup: CDR1 SGHDT, CDR2 YYEEEE. The trim removed 5 bases at V and 7 bases at J, leaving 9 bases unmatched. The CDR3 totals 15 residues. CDR3 sequence (DNA): TGTGCCAGCAGTCTTGGTAGCGGGGGGCTGAATGAGCAGTTCTTC. This codes for CASSLGSGGLNEQFF.

The chain combines TRBV2 with TRBJ2-1; a possible D gene is TRBD2 (5 bases). The CDR3 loop spans 13 amino acids. Trimming stripped 6 bases from V and 9 bases from J, with 15 bases between. Germline CDR1 SNHLY, CDR2 FYNNEI. Here the CDR3 reads CASRPTGAVEQFF. The CDR3 bases are TGTGCCAGCAGACCAACTGGAGCGGTTGAGCAGTTCTTC.

This clonotype was detected ten times or more. J is TRBJ1-2 and V is TRBV12-3 or TRBV12-4; 8 positions agree with TRBD1. V was pared by 5 bases and J by 6 bases, with 5 bases of the junction left unmatched. The CDR3 is 13 residues long. This chain's CDR3 is CASSADRVDGYTF. The CDR3 DNA is TGTGCCAGCAGTGCGGACAGGGTGGATGGCTACACCTTC.

The chain recombines TRBV29-1 with TRBJ2-3; 10 bases line up with TRBD1. Germline V gene data show CDR1 as SQVTM and CDR2 as ANQGSEA. The V and J ends lost 7 bases and 6 bases, in that order; junction bases with no gene match: 7. The CDR3 contains 13 residues. The CDR3 DNA sequence: TGCAGCGCCGAAGACAGGGGGCCGGATACGCAGTATTTT. It translates to CSAEDRGPDTQYF.

The gene calls are TRBV9 and TRBJ1-5; 10 bases agree with TRBD1. Looked up from germline, CDR1 is SGDLS and CDR2 is YYNGEE. With V trimmed by 0 bases and J by 2 bases, 2 bases remained unmatched. The CDR3 is 16 residues long. The CDR3 reads CASSVGDRGGNQPQHF. CDR3 in DNA: TGTGCCAGCAGCGTAGGGGACAGGGGAGGCAATCAGCCCCAGCATTTT.

The chain has TRBV7-3 and TRBJ2-1; tentatively, D is TRBD2 (6 bases). Germline lookup yields CDR1 SGHTA and CDR2 FQGTGA. V lost 2 bases and J lost 9, with 11 bases in between. The CDR3 sequence is 13 residues long. The CDR3, as DNA: TGTGCCAGCAGCTTAGATCTGGGAGGTGAGCAGTTCTTC. It translates to CASSLDLGGEQFF. The variable domain in full, with the rest retrieved from reference TRBV7-3 and TRBJ2-1, is GAGVSQTPSNKVTEKGKYVELRCDPISGHTALYWYRQSLGQGPEFLIYFQGTGAADDSGLPNDRFFAVRPEGSVSTLKIQRTERGDSAVYLCASSLDLGGEQFFGPGTRLTVL.

This clonotype was seen at least ten times. The gene calls are TRBV7-6 and TRBJ1-3; D gene ambiguous. This CDR3 comprises 15 residues. V lost 7 bases and J 0 bases, leaving 13 bases between the germline ends. Germline V CDR1 and CDR2: SGHVS, FNYEAQ. The CDR3: CASTLDPNSGNTIYF. CDR3 coding DNA: TGTGCCAGCACCTTGGACCCGAACTCTGGAAACACCATATATTTT. Complete variable domain (other parts from reference TRBV7-6 and TRBJ1-3): GAGVSQSPRYKVTKRGQDVALRCDPISGHVSLYWYRQALGQGPEFLTYFNYEAQQDKSGLPNDRFSAERPEGSISTLTIQRTEQRDSAMYRCASTLDPNSGNTIYFGEGSWLTVV.

The gene calls are TRBV28 and TRBJ2-5; the D is unclear. Germline values: CDR1 MDHEN, CDR2 SYDVKM. CDR3 length: 16 residues. Trimming cost V 0 bases and J 3 bases, with 14 bases left between them. The DNA for the CDR3 is TGTGCCAGCAGTTTATGGTCAGGACCACTTAAAGAGACCCAGTACTTC. It translates to CASSLWSGPLKETQYF.

This clonotype has ten or more counts. The rearrangement joins TRBV7-9 to TRBJ1-6; D is unresolved. The CDR3 loop spans 12 amino acids. V was trimmed by 8 bases and J by 9 bases, leaving 11 bases between them. Germline loops: CDR1 SEHNR, CDR2 FQNEAQ (reference sequence). CDR3 bases: TGTGCCAGCGGTTCTGTCAGTTCACCCCTCCACTTT. Amino acid sequence: CASGSVSSPLHF. Full variable domain (outside the CDR3, taken from reference TRBV7-9 and TRBJ1-6): DTGVSQNPRHKITKRGQNVTFRCDPISEHNRLYWYRQTLGQGPEFLTYFQNEAQLEKSRLLSDRFSAERPKGSFSTLEIQRTEQGDSAMYLCASGSVSSPLHFGNGTRLTVT.

The CDR3 region is CSARRGQGAYQPQHF. CDR3 nucleotide sequence: TGCAGTGCTAGGAGGGGGCAGGGGGCATATCAGCCCCAGCATTTT. The chain has TRBV20-1 and TRBJ1-5, with 8 bases fitting TRBD1. The V and J ends lost 3 bases and 5 bases, in that order; junction bases with no gene match: 9. In germline, CDR1 is DFQATT, CDR2 SNEGSKA (reference sequence). This CDR3 has 15 amino acids.